The clone carrying this TCR beta chain was found a few times. What it binds is not known. V was pared by 1 base and J by 8 bases, with 6 bases between. The CDR3 is 12 amino acids. These data are taken from a study of response to subunit inactivated influenza vaccine. From the RT-PCR reads, TCRdb called clonotypes with MiXCR, one entry per CDR3 protein. Here the sample spans about 800,000 distinct CDR3 sequences, less than 25% being singletons. Study results and caveats: It was the authors' suggestion that each seasonal influenza vaccination recruits few new T cells.

The sample consisted of PBMCs from blood, taken roughly 5 days after vaccination. The V gene is TRBV12-3 or TRBV12-4, the J gene TRBJ2-1; D uncertain. This receptor was identified in a man aged 50 or older who received an inactivated influenza vaccine. In DNA form, the CDR3 reads TGTGCCAGCAGTTTAGTTCCCCATGAGCAGTTCTTC. Translated, it gives CASSLVPHEQFF.